The rows below give T cell receptor beta chains drawn from one sample of a study of cytomegalovirus exposure and HLA in healthy donors. Generated by immunoSEQ multiplex PCR, the TCRdb table keeps only in-frame clones and is missing some. The sample has 65,000 or so clones, almost 80% seen once. Sequencing input: PBMCs. These receptors came from a girl aged 10-17 years in good health and CMV-seropositive. Each CDR3 is given with its conserved first and last residue. The D gene is left open where the match is weak. For some rows the clone size is stated as once, few or many, or as a class when expanded; others skip it.

V gene	D gene	J gene	clone size	CDR3 protein	CDR3 DNA
TRBV29-1	NA	TRBJ1-1	NA	CSVEPRQSNTEAFF	TGCAGCGTTGAACCGAGACAGTCGAACACTGAAGCTTTCTTT
TRBV28	TRBD1	TRBJ1-5	NA	CASSSLGQESNQPQHF	TGTGCCAGCAGTTCGCTGGGACAGGAGAGCAATCAGCCCCAGCATTTT
TRBV4-3	NA	TRBJ2-1	NA	CASSQVQMGGGDNEQFF	TGCGCCAGCAGCCAAGTCCAAATGGGAGGGGGGGACAATGAGCAGTTCTTC
TRBV10-2	TRBD1	TRBJ2-5	NA	CASSDLGQGGETQYF	TGCGCCAGCAGTGACCTGGGACAGGGGGGAGAGACCCAGTACTTC
TRBV27	TRBD2	TRBJ2-7	NA	CASSLASGTYEQYF	TGTGCCAGCAGTCTCGCTAGCGGGACCTACGAGCAGTACTTC
TRBV18	TRBD1	TRBJ1-1	NA	CASVRSGTANTEAFF	TGTGCCAGCGTAAGGTCCGGGACAGCGAACACTGAAGCTTTCTTT
TRBV6-1	NA	TRBJ2-3	NA	CASSESLERDTQYF	TGTGCCAGCAGTGAATCCCTAGAGCGGGATACGCAGTATTTT
TRBV10-3	NA	TRBJ2-5	NA	CAISESSGKETQYF	TGTGCCATCAGTGAGTCCAGCGGAAAAGAGACCCAGTACTTC
TRBV5-1	TRBD2	TRBJ2-1	NA	CASSWGLAGLNEQFF	TGCGCCAGCAGCTGGGGACTAGCGGGCCTCAATGAGCAGTTCTTC
TRBV19	NA	TRBJ2-1	NA	CASGPTGQYNEQFF	TGTGCCAGTGGGCCAACCGGACAGTACAATGAGCAGTTCTTC
TRBV10-3	TRBD1	TRBJ1-1	NA	CAISKTGAGTEAFF	TGTGCCATCAGTAAGACAGGGGCCGGGACTGAAGCTTTCTTT
TRBV19	NA	TRBJ1-1	NA	CASSIRNTEAFF	TGTGCCAGTAGTATCCGTAACACTGAAGCTTTCTTT
TRBV6-5	TRBD1	TRBJ1-6	NA	CASSPGQTSNSPLHF	TGTGCCAGCAGTCCGGGACAGACGAGCAACTCACCCCTCCACTTT
TRBV28	TRBD1	TRBJ2-7	NA	CASSSSAPDRVFYEQYF	TGTGCCAGCAGTTCGAGCGCTCCAGACAGGGTCTTCTACGAGCAGTACTTC
TRBV7-7	NA	TRBJ2-1	once	CASSLLGASSYNEQFF	TGTGCTAGCAGCTTATTGGGGGCAAGCTCCTACAATGAGCAGTTCTTC
TRBV30	NA	TRBJ1-1	few	CAWSLRGEAFF	TGTGCCTGGAGTCTTCGGGGGGAAGCTTTCTTT
TRBV27	TRBD2	TRBJ2-7	few	CASSVSGKASYEQYF	TGTGCCAGCAGTGTTAGCGGGAAGGCCTCCTACGAGCAGTACTTC